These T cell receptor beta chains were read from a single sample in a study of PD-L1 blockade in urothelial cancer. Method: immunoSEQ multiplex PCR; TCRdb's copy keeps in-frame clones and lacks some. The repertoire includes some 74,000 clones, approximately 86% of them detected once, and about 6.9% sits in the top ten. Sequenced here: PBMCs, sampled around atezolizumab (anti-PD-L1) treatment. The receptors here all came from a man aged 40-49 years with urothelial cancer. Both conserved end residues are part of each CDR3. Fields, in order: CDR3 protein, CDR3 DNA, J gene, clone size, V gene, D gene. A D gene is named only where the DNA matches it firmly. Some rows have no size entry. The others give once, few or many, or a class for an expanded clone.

CDR3: CASSQEGTSGRSTDTQYF
DNA: TGTGCCAGCAGCCAAGAGGGGACTAGCGGGAGGAGCACAGATACGCAGTATTTT
J: TRBJ2-3
size: -
V: TRBV4-2
D: TRBD2

CDR3: CASSPRTDTTEAFF
DNA: TGTGCCAGCAGCCCCCGGACAGACACCACTGAAGCTTTCTTT
J: TRBJ1-1
size: -
V: TRBV14
D: -

CDR3: CASSRTSESYEQYF
DNA: TGTGCCAGCAGCCGAACTAGCGAGTCCTACGAGCAGTACTTC
J: TRBJ2-7
size: -
V: TRBV5-4
D: TRBD2

CDR3: CASSSRDRGLTDTQYF
DNA: TGTGCCAGCAGTTCCCGGGACAGGGGACTCACAGATACGCAGTATTTT
J: TRBJ2-3
size: -
V: TRBV28
D: TRBD1

CDR3: CAAQGRGEQFF
DNA: TGTGCCGCACAGGGTAGGGGGGAGCAGTTCTTC
J: TRBJ2-1
size: -
V: TRBV28
D: -

CDR3: CASSYSMRNEQFF
DNA: TGTGCCAGCAGTTACTCGATGAGAAATGAGCAGTTCTTC
J: TRBJ2-1
size: -
V: TRBV6-6
D: -

CDR3: CASSNEGYEQYF
DNA: TGTGCCAGCAGTAATGAGGGATACGAGCAGTACTTC
J: TRBJ2-7
size: -
V: TRBV6-1
D: -

CDR3: CASSYSSGAGELFF
DNA: TGTGCCAGCAGCTACTCTTCAGGGGCCGGGGAGCTGTTTTTT
J: TRBJ2-2
size: -
V: TRBV11-2
D: -

CDR3: CASSQQGNTEAFF
DNA: TGTGCCAGCTCTCAACAGGGGAACACTGAAGCTTTCTTT
J: TRBJ1-1
size: -
V: TRBV6-4
D: -

CDR3: CASSSNSGGEDEQYF
DNA: TGTGCCAGCAGTTCCAACAGCGGGGGAGAGGACGAGCAGTACTTC
J: TRBJ2-7
size: -
V: TRBV28
D: TRBD2

CDR3: CASSLAGASGYNEQFF
DNA: TGTGCCAGCAGCTTAGCGGGGGCTAGCGGTTACAATGAGCAGTTCTTC
J: TRBJ2-1
size: -
V: TRBV11-1
D: -

CDR3: CASSSTWTGSYGYTF
DNA: TGTGCCAGCAGCTCCACCTGGACAGGGTCCTATGGCTACACCTTC
J: TRBJ1-2
size: once
V: TRBV11-2
D: TRBD1

CDR3: CASSSGLAGATDTQYF
DNA: TGTGCCAGCAGCTCGGGACTAGCGGGGGCCACAGATACGCAGTATTTT
J: TRBJ2-3
size: -
V: TRBV7-2
D: TRBD2

CDR3: CASRPGGRSYEQYF
DNA: TGCGCCAGCAGACCGGGAGGGAGGTCCTACGAGCAGTACTTC
J: TRBJ2-7
size: -
V: TRBV5-1
D: TRBD2

CDR3: CASSIRGGTEAFF
DNA: TGTGCCAGTAGTATACGGGGGGGAACTGAAGCTTTCTTT
J: TRBJ1-1
size: -
V: TRBV19
D: -

CDR3: CASSILGRLSRREPYNEQFF
DNA: TGTGCCAGTAGTATCCTTGGCAGGCTAAGCCGCAGAGAACCTTACAATGAGCAGTTCTTC
J: TRBJ2-1
size: -
V: TRBV19
D: -

CDR3: CASSQDPGYSVPYNEQFF
DNA: TGCGCCAGCAGCCAAGATCCCGGATATAGCGTTCCCTACAATGAGCAGTTCTTC
J: TRBJ2-1
size: -
V: TRBV4-1
D: -

CDR3: CASSLMSGLGDTQYF
DNA: TGCGCCAGCAGCTTGATGAGCGGGCTCGGGGATACGCAGTATTTT
J: TRBJ2-3
size: -
V: TRBV5-1
D: -

CDR3: CSVRTGNTIYF
DNA: TGCAGCGTTCGTACTGGAAACACCATATATTTT
J: TRBJ1-3
size: -
V: TRBV29-1
D: -

CDR3: CASSLGQTGANVLTF
DNA: TGTGCCAGCAGCCTGGGACAGACTGGGGCCAACGTCCTGACTTTC
J: TRBJ2-6
size: -
V: TRBV5-4
D: TRBD1

CDR3: CASSPSLKGKSREEQFF
DNA: TGTGCCAGCAGCCCTAGTCTAAAGGGGAAGTCGCGGGAAGAGCAGTTCTTC
J: TRBJ2-1
size: -
V: TRBV11-2
D: -

CDR3: CASSLEVLFPRPFF
DNA: TGTGCCAGCAGCTTGGAGGTCTTGTTCCCCAGGCCGTTTTTT
J: TRBJ1-4
size: -
V: TRBV5-5
D: -

CDR3: CASSAGLASNEQFF
DNA: TGTGCCAGCAGCGCAGGACTAGCATCGAATGAGCAGTTCTTC
J: TRBJ2-1
size: -
V: TRBV9
D: TRBD2

CDR3: CASSLDATGGYTF
DNA: TGTGCCAGCAGCTTAGACGCGACGGGTGGCTACACCTTC
J: TRBJ1-2
size: -
V: TRBV7-9
D: -

CDR3: CASRAGGQETQYF
DNA: TGTGCCAGCAGAGCGGGAGGGCAAGAGACCCAGTACTTC
J: TRBJ2-5
size: -
V: TRBV11-2
D: TRBD2

CDR3: CASSPRGGSSYEQYF
DNA: TGTGCCAGCAGTCCCCGAGGGGGATCCTCCTACGAGCAGTACTTC
J: TRBJ2-7
size: once
V: TRBV28
D: -

CDR3: CSVSDRVTEAFF
DNA: TGCAGCGTCTCGGACAGAGTGACTGAAGCTTTCTTT
J: TRBJ1-1
size: -
V: TRBV29-1
D: -

CDR3: CASSQVRGAIPGGYTF
DNA: TGCGCCAGCAGCCAAGTCAGGGGCGCGATCCCCGGTGGCTACACCTTC
J: TRBJ1-2
size: -
V: TRBV4-1
D: -

CDR3: CASSLTRVGEKLFF
DNA: TGTGCCAGCAGCTTGACCAGGGTGGGAGAAAAACTGTTTTTT
J: TRBJ1-4
size: -
V: TRBV5-5
D: -

CDR3: CASSLPGPTDTQYF
DNA: TGTGCCAGCAGCTTACCCGGTCCCACAGATACGCAGTATTTT
J: TRBJ2-3
size: -
V: TRBV7-9
D: -

CDR3: CAWRVQGDTEAFF
DNA: TGTGCCTGGAGAGTACAGGGGGACACTGAAGCTTTCTTT
J: TRBJ1-1
size: -
V: TRBV30
D: TRBD1

CDR3: CASSLVQGTYEQYF
DNA: TGTGCCAGCAGTTTGGTTCAGGGCACCTACGAGCAGTACTTC
J: TRBJ2-7
size: once
V: TRBV28
D: -

CDR3: CASSASGGPPRVGYTF
DNA: TGTGCCAGTAGTGCCTCAGGGGGACCCCCTCGAGTTGGCTACACCTTC
J: TRBJ1-2
size: -
V: TRBV19
D: TRBD1

CDR3: CASRLQGQPDTQYF
DNA: TGTGCCAGCAGACTACAGGGACAGCCAGATACGCAGTATTTT
J: TRBJ2-3
size: -
V: TRBV6-1
D: TRBD1

CDR3: CASSLGTRESYNEQFF
DNA: TGTGCCAGCAGCTTAGGTACGCGGGAGAGTTACAATGAGCAGTTCTTC
J: TRBJ2-1
size: -
V: TRBV7-3
D: TRBD2

CDR3: CASSTGAHQPQHF
DNA: TGTGCCAGTAGTACCGGAGCGCATCAGCCCCAGCATTTT
J: TRBJ1-5
size: few
V: TRBV19
D: -

CDR3: CATSRDRPGVMDEQYF
DNA: TGTGCCACCAGCAGAGATCGCCCAGGGGTAATGGACGAGCAGTACTTC
J: TRBJ2-7
size: once
V: TRBV15
D: -

CDR3: CASSYSILASGNTIYF
DNA: TGTGCCAGCAGTTACTCGATACTAGCCTCTGGAAACACCATATATTTT
J: TRBJ1-3
size: -
V: TRBV6-5
D: -

CDR3: CASSLAAGPQDEQFF
DNA: TGCGCCAGCAGCTTGGCGGCGGGACCCCAGGATGAGCAGTTCTTC
J: TRBJ2-1
size: -
V: TRBV5-1
D: -

CDR3: CASSRDRNSNQPQHF
DNA: TGTGCCAGCAGTCGGGACAGGAATAGCAATCAGCCCCAGCATTTT
J: TRBJ1-5
size: -
V: TRBV2
D: TRBD1

CDR3: CASSLDFREQYF
DNA: TGTGCCAGCAGCCTTGACTTCCGCGAGCAGTACTTC
J: TRBJ2-7
size: -
V: TRBV28
D: -